This passage covers 29 T cell receptor beta chains from one sample sequenced in a study of control samples from healthy donors and cancer patients. Only in-frame clones appear in the TCRdb table, and some are missing; sequencing was by immunoSEQ multiplex PCR. The sample contains around 140,000 clones, roughly 90% of which appear only once. Input material: blood. The source of these receptors is a woman aged 45-59 years in good health.

This clone has just one count. This chain uses TRBV5-6 with TRBJ2-4; 9 bases match TRBD1. The V segment lost 0 bases and the J segment 11 bases; nucleotides outside the gene matches: 0. CDR3 length: 12 residues. CDR1 SGHDT and CDR2 YYEEEE come from the germline V gene. CDR3 nucleotide sequence: TGTGCCAGCAGCTTGGGACAGGGGGTTCAGTACTTC. It encodes CASSLGQGVQYF.

This sequence joins TRBV15 and TRBJ2-5; D unclear. The V and J ends lost 5 bases and 0 bases respectively, with 10 bases between them. The CDR3 totals 14 residues. Germline CDR1 is LNHNV and CDR2 is YYDKDF (reference sequence). CDR3 sequence reads: CATSGLTNQETQYF. The DNA of the CDR3 is TGTGCCACCAGCGGGCTCACGAACCAAGAGACCCAGTACTTC.

V is TRBV10-2 and J is TRBJ1-1, with D tentatively TRBD1 (6 bases). V was trimmed by 7 bases and J by 4 bases, leaving 10 bases between them. The CDR3 is 12 residues long. CDR1 is WSHSY and CDR2 is SAAADI in the germline V gene. The CDR3 here is CASMVGGTEAFF. The CDR3 bases are TGCGCCAGCATGGTAGGGGGCACTGAAGCTTTCTTT.

The chain joins TRBV5-8 to TRBJ1-2; possible D gene TRBD1, 6 bases. Deletions cut 2 bases from V and 4 bases from J, with 9 bases between. The CDR3 runs 13 residues. CDR1 is SGHTS and CDR2 is YDEGEE in the germline V gene. CDR3 in amino acids: CASSFWGAYGYTF. The CDR3 DNA sequence: TGTGCCAGCAGCTTCTGGGGGGCCTATGGCTACACCTTC.

The chain couples TRBV28 to TRBJ1-3; a weak D match, TRBD1 (5 bases). CDR1 MDHEN and CDR2 SYDVKM come from the germline V gene. The CDR3 is made up of 14 amino acids. The ends were cut back, 7 bases at V and 1 base at J, with 11 bases in the middle. In DNA form, the CDR3 reads TGTGCCAGCATACCGGGGGGATCTGGAAACACCATATATTTT. Residues: CASIPGGSGNTIYF.

As DNA, the CDR3 is TGTGCCAGCGGTAGGGGAGTTTCGAACGAGCAGTACTTC. Translation gives CASGRGVSNEQYF. This rearrangement joins TRBV28 to TRBJ2-7; either TRBD1 or TRBD2 may fit D (5 bases each). Germline values: CDR1 MDHEN, CDR2 SYDVKM. The CDR3 is 13 residues long. Trimming removed 8 bases from V and 5 bases from J, with 16 bases in between.

The rearrangement links TRBV28 to TRBJ2-3; TRBD1 aligns across 7 bases. Germline values: CDR1 MDHEN, CDR2 SYDVKM. This CDR3 has 13 amino acids. V lost 8 bases and J lost 1; bases outside the gene matches: 3. CDR3 residues: CASRDRGTDTQYF. CDR3 in DNA: TGTGCCAGCCGGGACAGAGGCACAGATACGCAGTATTTT.

The chain has TRBV2 and TRBJ2-3; D not resolved. The CDR3 runs 12 residues. Germline-derived CDR1 and CDR2 are SNHLY and FYNNEI. The V and J ends lost 6 bases and 6 bases respectively, with 10 bases between them. CDR3 in DNA: TGTGCCAGCAGAGCCGATTCGGATACGCAGTATTTT. Translating gives CASRADSDTQYF. Full variable domain (rest looked up from reference TRBV2 and TRBJ2-3): EPEVTQTPSHQVTQMGQEVILRCVPISNHLYFYWYRQILGQKVEFLVSFYNNEISEKSEIFDDQFSVERPDGSNFTLKIRSTKLEDSAMYFCASRADSDTQYFGPGTRLTVL.

J is TRBJ1-5 and V is TRBV30; D possibly corresponds to TRBD1 (6 bases). This CDR3 region has 14 residues. Trimming removed 0 bases at V and 6 bases at J, with 12 bases between. Germline values: CDR1 GTSNPN, CDR2 SVGIG (reference sequence). The chain's CDR3 is CAWSVAGDGQPQHF. DNA of the CDR3: TGTGCCTGGAGTGTAGCAGGGGACGGTCAGCCCCAGCATTTT.

The J gene is TRBJ2-3, the V gene TRBV30; no firm D call. The V end was cut by 1 base, the J end by 2 bases, with 10 bases between. Germline-derived CDR1 and CDR2 are GTSNPN and SVGIG (reference sequence). The CDR3 contains 14 residues. CDR3 nucleotide sequence: TGTGCCTGGAGTGCCCCCCCTAACACAGATACGCAGTATTTT. Its protein is CAWSAPPNTDTQYF.

The chain carries TRBV7-2 and TRBJ1-2; D is perhaps TRBD1 (6 bases). CDR1 is SGHTA and CDR2 is FQGNSA in the germline V gene. Between the trimmed V and J ends, which lost 1 base and 5 bases, there was a span of 11 bases. CDR3 length equals 14 residues. CDR3 sequence (DNA): TGTGCCAGCAGCTTAGGCGGCAGGGGTTATGGCTACACCTTC. Amino acids: CASSLGGRGYGYTF.

The chain couples TRBV19 to TRBJ1-2, with TRBD1 as a possible D gene (6 bases). The V end was cut by 4 bases, the J end by 8 bases, with 17 bases between. CDR1 LNHDA and CDR2 SQIVND come from the germline V gene (reference sequence). The CDR3 has 14 residues. CDR3: CASSTSTGASGYTF. CDR3 sequence (DNA): TGTGCCAGTAGTACCTCCACGGGGGCGTCCGGCTACACCTTC.

The rearrangement uses TRBV5-1 and TRBJ2-1, with 8 bases aligning to TRBD1. Looked up from germline, CDR1 is SGHRS and CDR2 is YFSETQ. V shed 0 bases and J 9 bases; nucleotides not matched to a gene: 8. This CDR3 contains 15 residues. This CDR3 is CASSLEVGGTGEQFF. Here the CDR3 DNA reads TGCGCCAGCAGCTTGGAGGTTGGAGGGACAGGTGAGCAGTTCTTC.

This rearrangement joins TRBV11-2 to TRBJ2-7; D call uncertain. The CDR3 runs 11 residues. Per the germline V gene, CDR1 is SGHAT and CDR2 is FQNNGV. Trimming left V 5 bases short and J 3 bases short, with 5 bases between. As DNA, the CDR3 is TGTGCCAGCAGCCCCCGCTACGAGCAGTACTTC. Encoded protein: CASSPRYEQYF. Together with reference TRBV11-2 and TRBJ2-7, the CDR3 gives the full variable domain: EAGVAQSPRYKIIEKRQSVAFWCNPISGHATLYWYQQILGQGPKLLIQFQNNGVVDDSQLPKDRFSAERLKGVDSTLKIQPAKLEDSAVYLCASSPRYEQYFGPGTRLTVT.

V usage is TRBV2 and J usage is TRBJ2-7; D may correspond to TRBD1 or TRBD2 (5 bases each). CDR1 and CDR2 (germline): SNHLY, FYNNEI. Trimming removed 7 bases from V and 1 base from J, with 14 bases in between. The CDR3 spans 14 residues. CDR3 residues: CASTKGGGSYEQYF. CDR3 bases: TGTGCCAGCACCAAAGGTGGGGGTTCCTACGAGCAGTACTTC.

The chain combines TRBV6-6 with TRBJ2-1; TRBD2 matches 14 bases. CDR3 length: 16 residues. V trimming: 5 bases; J trimming: 5 bases; junction bases outside the gene matches: 5. Germline V gene lookup returns CDR1 MNHNY and CDR2 SVGAGI (reference sequence). CDR3 sequence (DNA): TGTGCCAGCAGTCGCCCGACTAGCGGGGGGGACAATGAGCAGTTCTTC. Its translation is CASSRPTSGGDNEQFF.

This chain joins TRBV28 and TRBJ1-1; 10 bases match TRBD1. Trimming took 2 bases from V and 5 from J; bases not matched to a gene: 8. The CDR3 is made up of 16 amino acids. Germline-derived CDR1 and CDR2 are MDHEN and SYDVKM. The CDR3 bases are TGTGCCAGCAGTTTAATGGGACAGGGGAGTGGTACTGAAGCTTTCTTT. Translation: CASSLMGQGSGTEAFF.

This chain joins TRBV7-9 and TRBJ2-3; TRBD2 is a possible D gene (5 bases). V was trimmed by 5 bases and J by 3 bases, leaving 9 bases between them. The CDR3 is 13 amino acids. Germline loops: CDR1 SEHNR, CDR2 FQNEAQ (reference sequence). As DNA, the CDR3 is TGTGCCAGCAGCCCGCGAGGGACAGATACGCAGTATTTT. Protein product: CASSPRGTDTQYF.

This rearrangement joins TRBV7-9 to TRBJ2-7; D not resolved. This CDR3 is 12 amino acids long. Germline V CDR1 and CDR2: SEHNR, FQNEAQ (reference sequence). V shed 1 base and J shed 2 bases, with 3 bases lying between them. CDR3 DNA: TGTGCCAGCAGCTTAGTGCCCTACGAGCAGTACTTC. This gives the protein CASSLVPYEQYF.

The V call is TRBV20-1, the J call TRBJ1-5; perhaps TRBD1 as D (5 bases). From germline, CDR1 is DFQATT and CDR2 SNEGSKA (reference sequence). Trimming cost V 3 bases and J 3 bases, with 12 bases left between them. This CDR3 spans 14 amino acids. The CDR3 DNA follows: TGCAGTGCTAGTGAGGTGACAGACAATCAGCCCCAGCATTTT. It specifies CSASEVTDNQPQHF.

CDR3 amino acids: CASSLVEYGDEKLFF. For the CDR3, the DNA is TGCGCCAGCAGCTTGGTGGAGTACGGAGATGAAAAACTGTTTTTT. The chain combines TRBV5-1 with TRBJ1-4, with D unresolved. The CDR3 is 15 residues long. V was trimmed by 0 bases and J by 6 bases, leaving 12 bases between them. The V gene's germline CDR1 is SGHRS and CDR2 YFSETQ.

The chain uses TRBV5-4 and TRBJ1-2, with D uncertain. Deletions cut 2 bases from V and 2 bases from J, with 7 bases between. This CDR3 has 13 residues. Germline V gene lookup returns CDR1 SGHNT and CDR2 YYREEE (reference sequence). The CDR3 bases are TGTGCCAGCAGCTTTGCGGGCAACTATGGCTACACCTTC. It encodes CASSFAGNYGYTF.

The gene calls are TRBV6-6 and TRBJ1-4; tentative D call: TRBD1 (6 bases). The CDR3 has 16 residues. CDR1 MNHNY and CDR2 SVGAGI come from the germline V gene (reference sequence). The V end lost 2 bases, the J end lost 2 bases, and 12 bases lay between the germline ends. Here the CDR3 reads CASSYPTGATNEKLFF. Written as DNA, the CDR3 is TGTGCCAGCAGTTACCCTACGGGGGCCACTAATGAAAAACTGTTTTTT.

The chain couples TRBV19 to TRBJ2-7; tentatively, D is TRBD2 (6 bases). The germline V gene encodes CDR1 LNHDA and CDR2 SQIVND (reference sequence). There are 13 residues in the CDR3. Trimming left V 7 bases short and J 7 bases short, with 17 bases between. CDR3 nucleotides: TGTGCCAGTACCTCGGGCGGGACGGGGGAGCAGTACTTC. It yields the protein CASTSGGTGEQYF.

The rearrangement links TRBV6-1 to TRBJ2-3, with 10 bases that match TRBD2. The CDR3 runs to 16 residues. Germline trimming cut 4 bases from V and 4 bases from J; bases unmatched to any gene: 8. Germline V gene lookup returns CDR1 MNHNS and CDR2 SASEGT. The CDR3 sequence is CASSVLSGGSPDTQYF. CDR3 bases: TGTGCCAGCAGTGTCCTTAGCGGGGGGTCGCCAGATACGCAGTATTTT.

The V and J genes are TRBV18 and TRBJ1-3; D ambiguous. This CDR3 has 15 amino acids. Deletions cut 2 bases from V and 2 bases from J, with 10 bases between. Germline assignment: CDR1 KGHSH and CDR2 LQKENI. In nucleotides, the CDR3 is TGTGCCAGCTCACCAGTTCCGGGAACTGGAAACACCATATATTTT. It yields the protein CASSPVPGTGNTIYF.

This chain links TRBV7-8 with TRBJ1-2; possible D gene TRBD1, 6 bases. Germline lookup yields CDR1 SGHVS and CDR2 FQNEAQ. The CDR3 runs to 15 residues. With 1 base removed from V and 6 bases from J, the gap between germline ends came to 15 bases. CDR3 in DNA: TGTGCCAGCAGCTTAGTTGCAGGGGCATTTGATGGCTACACCTTC. This translates into CASSLVAGAFDGYTF.

V gene TRBV19 combines with J gene TRBJ2-6, with D unclear. V shed 4 bases and J shed 2 bases, with 9 bases lying between them. The CDR3 has 15 residues. The germline V gene has CDR1 LNHDA and CDR2 SQIVND (reference sequence). CDR3 region: CASSTGQAGANVLTF. CDR3 bases: TGTGCCAGTAGTACCGGCCAGGCTGGGGCCAACGTCCTGACTTTC.

This clone was detected once. V and J are TRBV27 and TRBJ1-5; possibly TRBD1 for D (6 bases). Germline assignment: CDR1 MNHEY and CDR2 SMNVEV (reference sequence). Deletions cut 5 bases from V and 4 bases from J, with 9 bases between. This CDR3 is built from 13 residues. CDR3 coding DNA: TGTGCCAGCAGTGAAAGGGGGAATCAGCCCCAGCATTTT. Translation: CASSERGNQPQHF.